The clone carrying this T cell receptor (beta chain) occurred many times. Its antigen is not known. Unsorted libraries were derived from 2 million PBMCs stored at -80 C. After removal of 3 bases from V and 0 bases from J, the junction contained 4 bases not matched to a gene. Germline V gene sequence: CDR1 SGHRS, CDR2 YFSETQ. The CDR3 sequence is 15 residues long. This entry comes from a study of neurological immune-mediated disorders. Overall study: Multiple sclerosis patients (n ≈ 34) included some 30 with relapsing-remitting and 3 with secondary progressive disease. Points from the study as a whole: The absence of any CDR3 amino acid sequence shared by expanded clones across subjects suggests that repertoires were private in all groups.

Each CDR3 protein gets one entry after TCRdb re-called the 5' RACE reads with MiXCR. The table has more than 50,000 distinct CDR3 sequences, 3% to 5% seen once. The source is a man aged 30-40 years with multiple sclerosis. The chain employs TRBV5-1 and TRBJ2-3; 7 positions agree with TRBD2. Sequenced sample: PBMCs. The CDR3 loop reads CASSWSGISTDTQYF. CDR3 coding DNA: TGCGCCAGCAGCTGGAGCGGGATTAGCACAGATACGCAGTATTTT.